These 24 T cell receptor beta chains share one sample of origin, sequenced in a study of blood T cell repertoires in COVID-19. Here immunoSEQ multiplex PCR was the method, and the copy in TCRdb shows in-frame clones only, minus some. The data contain some 51,000 clones, approximately 90% of them singletons. Sequencing was performed on peripheral blood. These receptors were collected from a human donor with active COVID-19. The donor label of this sample is uncertain.

The chain is built from TRBV5-1 and TRBJ1-3; no reliable D call. Between the trimmed V and J ends, which lost 4 bases and 2 bases, there was a span of 7 bases. This CDR3 is built from 13 residues. CDR1 is SGHRS, CDR2 YFSETQ, per germline. The chain's CDR3 is CASSLSAGNTIYF. DNA for the CDR3: TGCGCCAGCAGCCTGTCTGCTGGAAACACCATATATTTT.

The chain uses TRBV6-6 and TRBJ2-3; 8 bases match TRBD1. The V and J ends lost 6 bases and 2 bases, in that order; junction bases with no gene match: 4. This CDR3 spans 14 amino acids. The germline V gene encodes CDR1 MNHNY and CDR2 SVGAGI (reference sequence). Here the CDR3 reads CASRRQGFTDTQYF. The CDR3 region has the DNA TGTGCCAGCAGACGACAGGGGTTCACAGATACGCAGTATTTT.

The rearrangement uses TRBV5-4 and TRBJ2-3, with TRBD2 matching over 8 bases. There are 16 residues in the CDR3. Germline V lookup: CDR1 SGHNT, CDR2 YYREEE (reference sequence). V gave up 0 bases and J gave up 4 bases; unmatched junction bases: 7. Written as DNA, the CDR3 is TGTGCCAGCAGCTTGGGCGTAGCGGGGAGCGCAGATACGCAGTATTTT. Its protein product is CASSLGVAGSADTQYF. Combining the CDR3 with reference TRBV5-4 and TRBJ2-3 gives the whole variable domain ETGVTQSPTHLIKTRGQQVTLRCSSQSGHNTVSWYQQALGQGPQFIFQYYREEENGRGNFPPRFSGLQFPNYSSELNVNALELDDSALYLCASSLGVAGSADTQYFGPGTRLTVL.

Here the CDR3 reads CASTGLLDYEQYF. The CDR3, as DNA: TGTGCCAGCACTGGCCTTCTCGACTACGAGCAGTACTTC. The gene calls are TRBV6-5 and TRBJ2-7, with D uncertain. V was pared by 7 bases and J by 3 bases, with 13 bases between. From germline, CDR1 is MNHEY and CDR2 SVGAGI. The CDR3 is made up of 13 amino acids.

V usage is TRBV5-1 and J usage is TRBJ1-3; TRBD1 matches 7 bases. CDR3 length: 18 residues. Germline CDR1 and CDR2: SGHRS and YFSETQ. Trimming took 0 bases from V and 3 from J; bases not matched to a gene: 12. The CDR3 loop reads CASSLDPPGQSFGNTIYF. The DNA for the CDR3 is TGCGCCAGCAGCTTGGACCCCCCGGGACAGAGTTTTGGAAACACCATATATTTT.

The rearrangement joins TRBV4-3 to TRBJ2-2; the D gene is possibly TRBD1 (6 bases). The CDR3 extends over 15 amino acids. The germline V gene has CDR1 LGHNA and CDR2 YSLEER. Trimming removed 2 bases at V and 7 bases at J, with 14 bases between. The chain's CDR3 is CASSQQQGSNGELFF. CDR3 sequence (DNA): TGCGCCAGCAGCCAACAACAGGGATCCAACGGGGAGCTGTTTTTT.

This clone came up once. The rearrangement joins TRBV29-1 to TRBJ2-7, with D possibly being TRBD2 (5 bases). Deletions cut 6 bases from V and 2 bases from J, with 14 bases between. Germline-derived CDR1 and CDR2 are SQVTM and ANQGSEA. The CDR3 is 13 amino acids. CDR3 loop: CSVPGGEAYEQYF. The CDR3 region has the DNA TGCAGCGTCCCCGGAGGAGAAGCCTACGAGCAGTACTTC.

The chain couples TRBV6-5 to TRBJ2-2; D is perhaps TRBD1 (5 bases). In germline, CDR1 is MNHEY, CDR2 SVGAGI. This CDR3 contains 14 residues. Deletions cut 5 bases from V and 0 bases from J, with 7 bases between. CDR3 in amino acids: CASSRGSNTGELFF. The CDR3 nucleotides are TGTGCCAGCAGTAGGGGATCGAACACCGGGGAGCTGTTTTTT.

CDR3 region: CASSFAGQKGEQFF. DNA for the CDR3: TGCGCCAGCAGCTTTGCGGGCCAGAAAGGTGAGCAGTTCTTC. The rearrangement joins TRBV5-1 to TRBJ2-1; D is possibly TRBD2 (5 bases). This CDR3 spans 14 amino acids. The V end was cut by 2 bases, the J end by 9 bases, with 15 bases between. Per the germline V gene, CDR1 is SGHRS and CDR2 is YFSETQ.

The chain has TRBV6-6 and TRBJ2-7; the D gene is possibly TRBD1 (6 bases). Germline loops: CDR1 MNHNY, CDR2 SVGAGI (reference sequence). This CDR3 comprises 16 residues. Trimming took 0 bases from V and 2 from J, leaving 14 bases between them. The CDR3 DNA sequence: TGTGCCAGCAGTTACTCCAGGACAGTCCCGGCCTACGAGCAGTACGTC. Protein: CASSYSRTVPAYEQYV.

This chain uses TRBV28 with TRBJ2-7; TRBD2 agrees at 8 bases. The CDR3 runs 17 residues. The ends lost 1 base at V and 3 bases at J; junction bases unmatched: 11. CDR1 is MDHEN and CDR2 is SYDVKM in the germline V gene. CDR3 amino acids: CASSLSGGAGASYEQYF. The CDR3 nucleotides are TGTGCCAGCAGTTTATCCGGGGGGGCTGGCGCGAGCTACGAGCAGTACTTC.

This chain connects TRBV2 to TRBJ2-7, with D unresolved. The V and J ends lost 7 bases and 2 bases respectively, with 9 bases between them. The CDR3 length is 12 residues. Germline V gene data show CDR1 as SNHLY and CDR2 as FYNNEI. CDR3 amino acids: CASKVTAYEQYF. CDR3 nucleotides: TGTGCCAGCAAAGTAACAGCCTACGAGCAGTACTTC.

The chain uses TRBV9 and TRBJ2-2, with 9 nucleotides matching TRBD1. V was clipped by 3 bases and J by 7 bases; unmatched bases: 7. The CDR3 is 15 amino acids. Per the germline V gene, CDR1 is SGDLS and CDR2 is YYNGEE. This chain's CDR3 is CASSGPQGASGELFF. Here the CDR3 DNA reads TGTGCCAGCAGCGGCCCACAGGGGGCTAGCGGGGAGCTGTTTTTT.

The rearrangement links TRBV5-6 to TRBJ2-5; tentative D call: TRBD2 (5 bases). Trimming pared 0 bases from V and 4 bases from J, leaving 13 bases between. CDR1 is SGHDT and CDR2 is YYEEEE in the germline V gene. The CDR3 spans 15 residues. CDR3 sequence (DNA): TGTGCCAGCAGCTTGGGGGCGGGTTTAGCAGAGACCCAGTACTTC. This translates into CASSLGAGLAETQYF.

The genes are TRBV7-2 and TRBJ2-2, with 10 bases that match TRBD2. This CDR3 has 18 amino acids. Germline V gene sequence: CDR1 SGHTA, CDR2 FQGNSA. Trimming removed 2 bases from V and 5 bases from J; junction bases left unmatched: 11. DNA for the CDR3: TGTGCCAGCAGCTTATTTCGGCCTAGCGGGAGTGGGACCGGGGAGCTGTTTTTT. Amino acids: CASSLFRPSGSGTGELFF.

The chain joins TRBV6-6 to TRBJ1-2; 10 bases are a match to TRBD1. The ends lost 6 bases at V and 8 bases at J; junction bases unmatched: 6. Germline values: CDR1 MNHNY, CDR2 SVGAGI (reference sequence). The CDR3 is 13 amino acids. The CDR3 sequence is CASSDRGLGGYTF. CDR3 sequence (DNA): TGTGCCAGCAGCGACAGGGGGCTCGGAGGCTACACCTTC.

The V gene is TRBV18, the J gene TRBJ2-2; D remains unclear. CDR3 length: 15 amino acids. Germline V gene sequence: CDR1 KGHSH, CDR2 LQKENI. The V end lost 4 bases, the J end lost 3 bases, and 12 bases lay between the germline ends. The CDR3 nucleotides read TGTGCCAGCTCACGGGCTGCATTGGACACCGGGGAGCTGTTTTTT. It is translated as CASSRAALDTGELFF.

This chain connects TRBV27 to TRBJ2-7; 9 bases line up with TRBD2. Germline assignment: CDR1 MNHEY and CDR2 SMNVEV (reference sequence). The CDR3 is made up of 14 amino acids. The ends lost 3 bases at V and 4 bases at J; junction bases unmatched: 4. This CDR3 reads CASSLRREGYEQYF. CDR3 bases: TGTGCCAGCAGTTTGCGGCGGGAGGGGTACGAGCAGTACTTC.

V gene TRBV4-1 combines with J gene TRBJ2-1; D is unclear. Trimming pared 4 bases from V and 1 base from J, leaving 8 bases between. The CDR3 runs to 14 residues. Germline-derived CDR1 and CDR2 are MGHRA and YSYEKL. CDR3 sequence: CASSPLPSYNEQFF. For the CDR3, the DNA is TGCGCCAGCAGCCCCCTACCTTCCTACAATGAGCAGTTCTTC.

The rearrangement links TRBV18 to TRBJ1-1, with no clear D. V dropped 4 bases and J dropped 3 bases, with 9 bases sitting between them. Germline V gene data show CDR1 as KGHSH and CDR2 as LQKENI. The CDR3 totals 13 residues. The CDR3 DNA reads as TGTGCCAGCTCACTGTCTCGGGACACTGAAGCTTTCTTT. Encoded protein: CASSLSRDTEAFF.

The chain has TRBV4-1 and TRBJ1-2, with D possibly matching TRBD1 (6 bases). Trimming shortened V by 0 bases and J by 0 bases, and 14 bases separated the two germline ends. The CDR3 has 17 amino acids. Germline assignment: CDR1 MGHRA and CDR2 YSYEKL. CDR3 residues: CASSQDPPTGANYGYTF. The CDR3 DNA sequence: TGCGCCAGCAGCCAAGATCCCCCGACAGGAGCTAACTATGGCTACACCTTC.

This chain uses TRBV9 with TRBJ1-2, with 7 bases matching TRBD1. J lost 3 bases, V lost 7 bases, and 9 bases had no gene match. Germline assignment: CDR1 SGDLS and CDR2 YYNGEE. This CDR3 comprises 14 residues. In nucleotides, the CDR3 is TGTGCCAGCGTAAGACAGGGAGCCTACTATGGCTACACCTTC. Its translation is CASVRQGAYYGYTF.

CDR3 loop: CATSPANTGELFF. The DNA for the CDR3 is TGTGCCACCTCCCCAGCGAACACCGGGGAGCTGTTTTTT. The chain combines TRBV6-6 with TRBJ2-2; no firm D call. V dropped 10 bases and J dropped 0 bases, with 9 bases sitting between them. Germline V CDR1 and CDR2: MNHNY, SVGAGI (reference sequence). CDR3 length equals 13 residues.

The chain links TRBV6-4 to TRBJ2-3; TRBD2 matches at 10 bases. The CDR3 has 19 amino acids. Germline assignment: CDR1 MRHNA and CDR2 SNTAGT. Unmatched junction bases numbered 10, after V lost 0 bases and J lost 1 base. CDR3 in amino acids: CASSDSSLAGVMGTDTQYF. The CDR3, as DNA: TGTGCCAGCAGTGACTCGAGCCTAGCGGGAGTGATGGGCACAGATACGCAGTATTTT.